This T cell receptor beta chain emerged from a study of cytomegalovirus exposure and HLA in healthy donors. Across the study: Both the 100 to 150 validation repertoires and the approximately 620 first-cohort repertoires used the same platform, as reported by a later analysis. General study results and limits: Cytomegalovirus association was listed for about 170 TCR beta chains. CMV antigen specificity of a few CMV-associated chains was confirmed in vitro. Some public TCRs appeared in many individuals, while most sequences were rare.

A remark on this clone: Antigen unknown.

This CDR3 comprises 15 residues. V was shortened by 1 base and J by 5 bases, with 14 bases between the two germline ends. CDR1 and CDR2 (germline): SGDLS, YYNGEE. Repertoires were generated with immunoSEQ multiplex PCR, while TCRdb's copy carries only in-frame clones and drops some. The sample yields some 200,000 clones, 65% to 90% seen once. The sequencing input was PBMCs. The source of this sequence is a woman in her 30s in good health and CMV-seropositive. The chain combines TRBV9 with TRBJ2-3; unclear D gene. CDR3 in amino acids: CASSVSPISRDTQYF. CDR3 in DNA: TGTGCCAGCAGCGTATCTCCCATAAGCCGAGATACGCAGTATTTT.